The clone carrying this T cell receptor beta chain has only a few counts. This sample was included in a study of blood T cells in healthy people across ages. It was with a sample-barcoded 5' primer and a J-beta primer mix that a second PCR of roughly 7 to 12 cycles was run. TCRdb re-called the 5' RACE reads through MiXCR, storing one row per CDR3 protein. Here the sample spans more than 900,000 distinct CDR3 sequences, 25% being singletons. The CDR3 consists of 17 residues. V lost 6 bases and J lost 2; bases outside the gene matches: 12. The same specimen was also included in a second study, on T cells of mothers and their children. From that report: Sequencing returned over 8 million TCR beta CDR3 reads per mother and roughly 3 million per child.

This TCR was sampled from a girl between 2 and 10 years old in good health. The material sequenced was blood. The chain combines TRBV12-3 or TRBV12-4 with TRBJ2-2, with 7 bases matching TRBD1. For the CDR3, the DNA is TGTGCCAGCAGGGGGTCTAAGGGACAGTTCAACACCGGGGAGCTGTTTTTT. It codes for CASRGSKGQFNTGELFF.